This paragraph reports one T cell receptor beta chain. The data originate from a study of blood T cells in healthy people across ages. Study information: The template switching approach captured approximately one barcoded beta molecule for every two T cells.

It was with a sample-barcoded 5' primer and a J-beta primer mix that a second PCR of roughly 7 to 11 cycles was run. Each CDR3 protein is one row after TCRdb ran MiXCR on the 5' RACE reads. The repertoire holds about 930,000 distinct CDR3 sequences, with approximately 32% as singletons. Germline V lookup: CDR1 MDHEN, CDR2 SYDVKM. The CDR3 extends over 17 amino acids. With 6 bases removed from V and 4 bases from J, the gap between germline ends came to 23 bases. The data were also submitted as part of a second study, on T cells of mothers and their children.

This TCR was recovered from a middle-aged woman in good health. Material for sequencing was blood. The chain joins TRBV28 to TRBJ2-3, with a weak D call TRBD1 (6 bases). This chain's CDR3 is CASRPQGWDISPDTQYF. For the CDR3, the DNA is TGTGCCAGCAGACCCCAGGGGTGGGACATATCACCAGATACGCAGTATTTT.